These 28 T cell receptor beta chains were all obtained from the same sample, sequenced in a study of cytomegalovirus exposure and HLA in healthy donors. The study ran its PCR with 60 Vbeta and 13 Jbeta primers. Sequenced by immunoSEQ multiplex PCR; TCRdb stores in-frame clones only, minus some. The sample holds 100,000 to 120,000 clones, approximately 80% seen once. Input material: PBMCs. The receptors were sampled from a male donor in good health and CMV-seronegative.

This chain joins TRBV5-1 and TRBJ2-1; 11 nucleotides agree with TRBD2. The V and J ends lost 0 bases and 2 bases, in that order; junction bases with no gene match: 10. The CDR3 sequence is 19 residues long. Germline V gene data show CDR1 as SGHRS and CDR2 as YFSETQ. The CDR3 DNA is TGCGCCAGCAGCTTGGGACGGCTAGCGGGAGGCCCTACCTACAATGAGCAGTTCTTC. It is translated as CASSLGRLAGGPTYNEQFF.

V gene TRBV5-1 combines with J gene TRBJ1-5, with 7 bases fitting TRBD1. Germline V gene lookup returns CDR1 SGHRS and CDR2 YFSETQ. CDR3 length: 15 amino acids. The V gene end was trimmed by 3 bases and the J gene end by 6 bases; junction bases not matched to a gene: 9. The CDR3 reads CASSYLDREGQPQHF. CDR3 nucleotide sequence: TGCGCCAGCAGCTACTTAGACAGGGAAGGTCAGCCCCAGCATTTT.

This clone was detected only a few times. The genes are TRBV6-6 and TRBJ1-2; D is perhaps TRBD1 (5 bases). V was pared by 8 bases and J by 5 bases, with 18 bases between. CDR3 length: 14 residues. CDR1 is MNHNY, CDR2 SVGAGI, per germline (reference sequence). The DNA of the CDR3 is TGTGCCAGCGCCCCGCGCGGGGGTGTTTATGGCTACACCTTC. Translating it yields CASAPRGGVYGYTF.

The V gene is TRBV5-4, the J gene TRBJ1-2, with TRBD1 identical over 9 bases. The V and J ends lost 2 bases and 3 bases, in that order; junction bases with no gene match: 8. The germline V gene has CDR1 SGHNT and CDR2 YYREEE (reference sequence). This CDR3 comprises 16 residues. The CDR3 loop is CASSLKKGQGYYGYTF. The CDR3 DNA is TGTGCCAGCAGCTTAAAAAAGGGACAGGGCTACTATGGCTACACCTTC. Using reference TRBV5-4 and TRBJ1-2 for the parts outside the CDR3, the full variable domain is ETGVTQSPTHLIKTRGQQVTLRCSSQSGHNTVSWYQQALGQGPQFIFQYYREEENGRGNFPPRFSGLQFPNYSSELNVNALELDDSALYLCASSLKKGQGYYGYTFGSGTRLTVV.

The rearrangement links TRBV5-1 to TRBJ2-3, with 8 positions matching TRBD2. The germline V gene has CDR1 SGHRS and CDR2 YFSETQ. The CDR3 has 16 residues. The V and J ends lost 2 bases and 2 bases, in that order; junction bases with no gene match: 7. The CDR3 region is CASSFDLAGLTDTQYF. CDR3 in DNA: TGCGCCAGCAGCTTTGATCTAGCGGGTCTCACAGATACGCAGTATTTT. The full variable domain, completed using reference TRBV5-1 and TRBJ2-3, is KAGVTQTPRYLIKTRGQQVTLSCSPISGHRSVSWYQQTPGQGLQFLFEYFSETQRNKGNFPGRFSGRQFSNSRSEMNVSTLELGDSALYLCASSFDLAGLTDTQYFGPGTRLTVL.

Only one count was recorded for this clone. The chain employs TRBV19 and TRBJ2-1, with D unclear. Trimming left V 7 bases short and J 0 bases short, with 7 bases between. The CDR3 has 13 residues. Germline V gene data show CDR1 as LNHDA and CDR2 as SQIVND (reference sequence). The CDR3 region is CASMESSYNEQFF. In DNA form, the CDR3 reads TGTGCCAGTATGGAGAGCTCCTACAATGAGCAGTTCTTC.

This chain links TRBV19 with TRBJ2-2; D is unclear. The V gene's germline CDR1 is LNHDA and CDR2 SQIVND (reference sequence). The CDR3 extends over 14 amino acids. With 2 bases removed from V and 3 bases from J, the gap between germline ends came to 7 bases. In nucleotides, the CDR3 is TGTGCCAGTAGTATACTAGGATACACCGGGGAGCTGTTTTTT. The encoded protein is CASSILGYTGELFF. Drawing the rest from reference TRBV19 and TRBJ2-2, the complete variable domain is DGGITQSPKYLFRKEGQNVTLSCEQNLNHDAMYWYRQDPGQGLRLIYYSQIVNDFQKGDIAEGYSVSREKKESFPLTVTSAQKNPTAFYLCASSILGYTGELFFGEGSRLTVL.

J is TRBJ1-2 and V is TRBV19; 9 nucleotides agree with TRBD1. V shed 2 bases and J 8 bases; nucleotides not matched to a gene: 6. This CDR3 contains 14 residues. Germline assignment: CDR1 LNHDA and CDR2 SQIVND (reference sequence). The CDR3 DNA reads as TGTGCCAGTAGTATAACAGGGGGCGCGTTAGGCTACACCTTC. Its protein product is CASSITGGALGYTF.

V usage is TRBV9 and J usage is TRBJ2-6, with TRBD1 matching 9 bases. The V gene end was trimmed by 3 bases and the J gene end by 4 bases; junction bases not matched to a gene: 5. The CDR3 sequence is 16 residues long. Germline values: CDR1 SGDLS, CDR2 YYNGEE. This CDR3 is CASSAGQGPGANVLTF. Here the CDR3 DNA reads TGTGCCAGCAGCGCCGGACAGGGGCCCGGGGCCAACGTCCTGACTTTC.

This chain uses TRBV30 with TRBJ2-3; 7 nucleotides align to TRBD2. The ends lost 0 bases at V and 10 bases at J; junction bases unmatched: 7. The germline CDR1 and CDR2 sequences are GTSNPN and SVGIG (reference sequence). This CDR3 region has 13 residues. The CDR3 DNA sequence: TGTGCCTGGAGTGTAGGACTAGAGCTCGCGCAGTATTTT. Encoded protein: CAWSVGLELAQYF.

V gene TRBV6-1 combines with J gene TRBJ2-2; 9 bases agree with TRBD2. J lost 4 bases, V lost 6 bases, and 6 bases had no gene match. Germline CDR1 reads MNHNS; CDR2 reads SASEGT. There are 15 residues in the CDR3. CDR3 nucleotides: TGTGCCAGCAGAGAGCCGGGACTAGCCACCGGGGAGCTGTTTTTT. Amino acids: CASREPGLATGELFF.

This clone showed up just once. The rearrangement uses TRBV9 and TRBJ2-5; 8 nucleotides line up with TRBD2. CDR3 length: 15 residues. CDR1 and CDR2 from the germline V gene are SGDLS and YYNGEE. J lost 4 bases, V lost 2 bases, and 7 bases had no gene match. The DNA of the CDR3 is TGTGCCAGCAGCGTTGGAGCGGGAGTGGTAGAGACCCAGTACTTC. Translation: CASSVGAGVVETQYF.

The CDR3 DNA is TGTGCCAGCAGTCTCGGGACAGGGGATGGCTACACCTTC. It is translated as CASSLGTGDGYTF. The rearrangement links TRBV2 to TRBJ1-2; 10 nucleotides match TRBD1. Germline V CDR1 and CDR2: SNHLY, FYNNEI. After removal of 5 bases from V and 6 bases from J, the junction contained 3 bases not matched to a gene. This CDR3 is 13 amino acids long.

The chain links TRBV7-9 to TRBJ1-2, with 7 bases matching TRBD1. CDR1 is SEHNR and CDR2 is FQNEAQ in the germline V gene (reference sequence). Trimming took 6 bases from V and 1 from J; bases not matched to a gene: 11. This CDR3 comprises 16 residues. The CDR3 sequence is CASRRLPTGLNYGYTF. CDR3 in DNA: TGTGCCAGCAGAAGACTCCCGACAGGGCTTAACTATGGCTACACCTTC. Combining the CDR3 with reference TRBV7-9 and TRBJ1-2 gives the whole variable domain DTGVSQNPRHKITKRGQNVTFRCDPISEHNRLYWYRQTLGQGPEFLTYFQNEAQLEKSRLLSDRFSAERPKGSFSTLEIQRTEQGDSAMYLCASRRLPTGLNYGYTFGSGTRLTVV.

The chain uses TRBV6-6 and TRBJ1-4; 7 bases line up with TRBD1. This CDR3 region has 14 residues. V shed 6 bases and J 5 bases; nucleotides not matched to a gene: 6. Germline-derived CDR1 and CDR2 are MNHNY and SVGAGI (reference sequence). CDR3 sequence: CASRRQGTNEKLFF. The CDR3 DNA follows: TGTGCCAGCAGACGACAGGGTACGAATGAAAAACTGTTTTTT.

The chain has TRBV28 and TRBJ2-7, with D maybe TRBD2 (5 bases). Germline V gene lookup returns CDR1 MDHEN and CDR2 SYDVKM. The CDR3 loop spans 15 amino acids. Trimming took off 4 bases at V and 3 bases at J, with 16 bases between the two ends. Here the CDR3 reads CASSSGIGVYYEQYF. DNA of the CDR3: TGTGCCAGCAGTTCAGGTATCGGGGTCTACTACGAGCAGTACTTC.

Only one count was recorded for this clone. The CDR3 DNA is TGCGCCAGCAGCCAAGTTCCTAAGAACTACAATGAGCAGTTCTTC. Its protein product is CASSQVPKNYNEQFF. This chain uses TRBV4-3 with TRBJ2-1; D is uncertain. V was cut by 1 base and J by 3 bases, with 10 bases left in between. This CDR3 has 15 amino acids. CDR1 is LGHNA, CDR2 YSLEER, per germline.

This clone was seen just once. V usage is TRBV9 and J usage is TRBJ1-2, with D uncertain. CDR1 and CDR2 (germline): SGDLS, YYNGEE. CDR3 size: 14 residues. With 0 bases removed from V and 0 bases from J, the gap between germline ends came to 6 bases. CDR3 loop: CASSVASANYGYTF. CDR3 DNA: TGTGCCAGCAGCGTAGCCAGCGCTAACTATGGCTACACCTTC.

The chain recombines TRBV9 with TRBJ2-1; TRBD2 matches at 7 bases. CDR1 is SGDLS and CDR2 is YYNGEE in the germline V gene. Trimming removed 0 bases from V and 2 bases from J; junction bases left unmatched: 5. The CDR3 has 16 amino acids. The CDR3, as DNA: TGTGCCAGCAGCGTAGCTGGCGGGAGTACCTACAATGAGCAGTTCTTC. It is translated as CASSVAGGSTYNEQFF.

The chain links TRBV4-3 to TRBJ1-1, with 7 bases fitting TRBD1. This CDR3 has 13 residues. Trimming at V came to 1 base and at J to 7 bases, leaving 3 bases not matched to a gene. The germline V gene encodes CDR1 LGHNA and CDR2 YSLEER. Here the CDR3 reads CASSQAGTDEAFF. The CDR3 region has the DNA TGCGCCAGCAGCCAAGCGGGGACAGATGAAGCTTTCTTT.

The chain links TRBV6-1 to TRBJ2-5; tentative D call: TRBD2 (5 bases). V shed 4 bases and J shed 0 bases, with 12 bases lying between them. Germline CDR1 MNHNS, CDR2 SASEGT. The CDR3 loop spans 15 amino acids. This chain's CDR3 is CASSAAVDYQETQYF. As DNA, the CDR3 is TGTGCCAGCAGTGCGGCAGTGGACTACCAAGAGACCCAGTACTTC.

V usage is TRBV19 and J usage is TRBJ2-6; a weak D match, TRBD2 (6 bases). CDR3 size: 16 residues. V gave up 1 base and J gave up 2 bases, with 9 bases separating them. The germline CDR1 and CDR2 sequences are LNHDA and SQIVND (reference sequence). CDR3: CASSIGGVPGANVLTF. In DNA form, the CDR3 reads TGTGCCAGTAGTATAGGGGGGGTTCCTGGGGCCAACGTCCTGACTTTC.

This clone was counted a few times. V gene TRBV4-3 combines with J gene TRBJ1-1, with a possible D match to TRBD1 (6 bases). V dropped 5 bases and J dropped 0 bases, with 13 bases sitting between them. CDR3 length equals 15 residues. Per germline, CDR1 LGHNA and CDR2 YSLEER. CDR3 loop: CASSFRTVMNTEAFF. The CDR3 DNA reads TGCGCCAGCAGCTTTCGGACAGTTATGAACACTGAAGCTTTCTTT.

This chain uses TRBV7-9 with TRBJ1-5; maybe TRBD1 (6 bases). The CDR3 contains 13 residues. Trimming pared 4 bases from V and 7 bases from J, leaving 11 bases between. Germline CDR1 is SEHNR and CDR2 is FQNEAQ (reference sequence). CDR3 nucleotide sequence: TGTGCCAGCAGCTCACAGGGTTTCCAGCCCCAGCATTTT. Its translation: CASSSQGFQPQHF.

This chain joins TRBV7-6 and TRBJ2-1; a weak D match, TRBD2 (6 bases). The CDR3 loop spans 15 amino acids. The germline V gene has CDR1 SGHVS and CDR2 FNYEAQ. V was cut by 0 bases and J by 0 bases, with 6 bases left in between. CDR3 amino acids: CASSLAGSSYNEQFF. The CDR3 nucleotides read TGTGCCAGCAGCTTAGCCGGGAGCTCCTACAATGAGCAGTTCTTC.

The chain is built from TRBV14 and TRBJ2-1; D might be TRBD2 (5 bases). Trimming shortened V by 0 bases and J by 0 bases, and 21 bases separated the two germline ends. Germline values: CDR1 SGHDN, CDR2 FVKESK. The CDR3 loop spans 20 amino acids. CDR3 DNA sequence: TGTGCCAGCAGCCAAGATCGCGGGCGCGTTGGCGGTACCTCCTACAATGAGCAGTTCTTC. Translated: CASSQDRGRVGGTSYNEQFF.

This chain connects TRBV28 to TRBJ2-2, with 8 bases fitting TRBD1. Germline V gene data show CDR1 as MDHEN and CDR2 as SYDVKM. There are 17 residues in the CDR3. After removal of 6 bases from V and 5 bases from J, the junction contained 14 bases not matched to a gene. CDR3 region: CASRFLFRGPGTGELFF. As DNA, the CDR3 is TGTGCCAGCAGATTTTTATTCAGGGGGCCGGGAACCGGGGAGCTGTTTTTT. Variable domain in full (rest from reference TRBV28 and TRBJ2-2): DVKVTQSSRYLVKRTGEKVFLECVQDMDHENMFWYRQDPGLGLRLIYFSYDVKMKEKGDIPEGYSVSREKKERFSLILESASTNQTSMYLCASRFLFRGPGTGELFFGEGSRLTVL.

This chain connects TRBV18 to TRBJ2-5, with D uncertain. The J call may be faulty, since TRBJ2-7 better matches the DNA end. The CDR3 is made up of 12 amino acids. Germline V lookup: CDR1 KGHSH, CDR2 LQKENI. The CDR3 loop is CASSPGSYEQYF. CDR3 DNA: TGTGCCAGCTCACCAGGTTCCTACGAGCAGTACTTC.